This T cell receptor beta chain was identified in a study of cytomegalovirus exposure and HLA in healthy donors. Regarding the study as a whole: The authors excluded some V segments, including TRBV6-2 and TRBV6-3, as indistinguishable. In terms of immune exposure information, only CMV serostatus was available.

The CDR3 runs to 15 residues. Trimming pared 6 bases from V and 0 bases from J, leaving 15 bases between. Germline V gives CDR1 MNHEY, CDR2 SVGAGI. Primers for the PCR totalled 60 Vbeta and 13 Jbeta. Profiled with immunoSEQ multiplex PCR; TCRdb holds only in-frame clones, not every one. In the table there are about 110,000 clones, around 80% of which are singletons. A word on this clone: What it binds is unknown.

The sequenced sample was PBMCs. The TCR comes from a man in his fifties in good health and CMV-seronegative. The rearrangement uses TRBV6-5 and TRBJ2-7; maybe TRBD2 (6 bases). The CDR3 region is CASSPPGLASYEQYF. The DNA of the CDR3 is TGTGCCAGCAGCCCCCCGGGACTTGCCTCCTACGAGCAGTACTTC.